These 26 T cell receptor beta chains share one sample of origin, sequenced in a study of T cells after yellow fever vaccination (dated by TCRdb to the late 2010s). The library came from 5' RACE. Instrument on record: Illumina HiSeq 2500. TCRdb applied fastp at Q25 and MiXCR to the public reads, then kept only in-frame beta chains. A single entry per CDR3 protein holds the most common genes and DNA from its merged rows. This sample holds fewer than 650,000 distinct CDR3 sequences; about a fifth were observed only once. Less than 20% of the sample rests with the top ten. What this sample's treatment or condition label stands for: live attenuated yellow fever vaccine strain. The sequencing here drew on PBMCs, taken 20 to 25 days after the first yellow fever vaccination. The receptors were sampled from a young man who received the YFV17D yellow fever vaccine.

This clonotype was found a few times. The chain couples TRBV18 to TRBJ1-2; possible D gene TRBD1, 5 bases. CDR3 size: 13 residues. The germline V gene has CDR1 KGHSH and CDR2 LQKENI. Trimming shortened V by 4 bases and J by 3 bases, and 9 bases separated the two germline ends. CDR3 loop: CASSQTADYGYTF. The CDR3 DNA follows: TGTGCCAGCTCACAGACAGCCGACTATGGCTACACCTTC.

V gene TRBV7-9 combines with J gene TRBJ1-1, with 7 nucleotides matching TRBD1. V trimming: 0 bases; J trimming: 1 base; junction bases outside the gene matches: 5. This CDR3 spans 16 amino acids. Looked up from germline, CDR1 is SEHNR and CDR2 is FQNEAQ (reference sequence). As DNA, the CDR3 is TGTGCCAGCAGCTTAGCACGGTGGACAGGGAACACTGAAGCTTTCTTT. Translation gives CASSLARWTGNTEAFF.

The CDR3 sequence: CASSPPGQEQYF. CDR3 bases: TGTGCCAGCAGCCCCCCGGGGCAGGAGCAGTACTTC. The chain has TRBV7-2 and TRBJ2-7; D could derive from TRBD1 or TRBD2 (5 bases each). Germline loops: CDR1 SGHTA, CDR2 FQGNSA. Trimming removed 5 bases at V and 7 bases at J, with 12 bases between. The CDR3 runs to 12 residues. The whole variable domain, filled in from reference TRBV7-2 and TRBJ2-7, reads GAGVSQSPSNKVTEKGKDVELRCDPISGHTALYWYRQSLGQGLEFLIYFQGNSAPDKSGLPSDRFSAERTGGSVSTLTIQRTQQEDSAVYLCASSPPGQEQYFGPGTRLTVT.

In this sample, this clonotype turned up a few times. This rearrangement joins TRBV4-3 to TRBJ2-1, with 7 nucleotides matching TRBD2. CDR3 length equals 18 residues. V lost 0 bases and J lost 3; bases outside the gene matches: 11. Germline-derived CDR1 and CDR2 are LGHNA and YSLEER. CDR3 DNA sequence: TGCGCCAGCAGCCAAGATATGGCTAGCGGTACGGTCTACAATGAGCAGTTCTTC. Protein: CASSQDMASGTVYNEQFF.

This clonotype was counted between two and nine times. This sequence joins TRBV28 and TRBJ1-1; no reliable D call. This CDR3 spans 14 amino acids. CDR1 and CDR2 (germline): MDHEN, SYDVKM. Trimming shortened V by 3 bases and J by 6 bases, and 14 bases separated the two germline ends. The CDR3 DNA follows: TGTGCCAGCAGTTTGGCCGGAAGGGCGGCTGAAGCTTTCTTT. Its protein product is CASSLAGRAAEAFF.

The chain joins TRBV29-1 to TRBJ1-1; 8 nucleotides line up with TRBD1. The CDR3 is made up of 13 amino acids. The junction had 6 bases not matched to a gene; V was cut back by 4 bases and J by 5 bases. Germline V gives CDR1 SQVTM, CDR2 ANQGSEA. CDR3 sequence reads: CSVGDRGGTEAFF. The CDR3, as DNA: TGCAGCGTTGGCGACAGGGGAGGAACTGAAGCTTTCTTT.

The chain is built from TRBV5-1 and TRBJ2-1; TRBD1 aligns across 7 bases. CDR1 is SGHRS and CDR2 is YFSETQ in the germline V gene. V dropped 8 bases and J dropped 5; count of bases not matched to a gene: 7. The CDR3 length is 13 residues. DNA of the CDR3: TGCGCCAGTCAACAGGGGCGGGACAATGAGCAGTTCTTC. Its protein product is CASQQGRDNEQFF.

In its sample, this clonotype was seen a few times. This rearrangement joins TRBV7-9 to TRBJ1-2, with 8 bases aligning to TRBD1. The length of the CDR3 is 14 residues. Germline V CDR1 and CDR2: SEHNR, FQNEAQ (reference sequence). The V segment lost 6 bases and the J segment 5 bases; nucleotides outside the gene matches: 8. The chain's CDR3 is CASSSDRGYYGYTF. The CDR3 coding sequence is TGTGCCAGCAGTTCTGACAGGGGTTATTATGGCTACACCTTC.

This clonotype was detected only a few times. The rearrangement joins TRBV10-2 to TRBJ2-2; the match to TRBD1 covers 8 bases. Unmatched junction bases numbered 7, after V lost 4 bases and J lost 6 bases. Germline CDR1 WSHSY, CDR2 SAAADI. This CDR3 region has 15 residues. The CDR3 spells CASSVRTGRSGELFF. CDR3 bases: TGCGCCAGCAGTGTTCGGACAGGGAGATCCGGGGAGCTGTTTTTT.

This clonotype was seen repeatedly, ten times or more. The chain recombines TRBV18 with TRBJ2-7; unclear D gene. V lost 2 bases, J lost 2 bases, and 10 bases lay in between. Per the germline V gene, CDR1 is KGHSH and CDR2 is LQKENI. The CDR3 has 14 residues. Written as DNA, the CDR3 is TGTGCCAGCTCACCAACAGCTCAAGCCTACGAGCAGTACGTC. It yields the protein CASSPTAQAYEQYV.

The chain uses TRBV7-9 and TRBJ2-1; TRBD2 matches 11 bases. This CDR3 contains 17 residues. With V trimmed by 5 bases and J by 0 bases, 6 bases remained unmatched. From germline, CDR1 is SEHNR and CDR2 FQNEAQ (reference sequence). CDR3: CASSLQTSGVSYNEQFF. CDR3 DNA: TGTGCCAGCAGCCTACAGACTAGCGGGGTCTCCTACAATGAGCAGTTCTTC.

The rearrangement uses TRBV5-1 and TRBJ2-7; D could derive from TRBD1 or TRBD2 (5 bases each). V lost 0 bases to trimming and J lost 2 bases, with 18 bases between them. CDR3 length: 17 residues. Germline CDR1 SGHRS, CDR2 YFSETQ. The CDR3 reads CASSLDLRDAATYEQYF. The CDR3 DNA reads TGCGCCAGCAGCTTGGATCTTCGGGACGCCGCCACCTACGAGCAGTACTTC.

There are a few counts of this clonotype. The chain employs TRBV11-2 and TRBJ1-4; no clear D. CDR1 SGHAT and CDR2 FQNNGV come from the germline V gene. The germline V and J ends were trimmed by 4 bases and 8 bases, with 11 bases remaining between them. The CDR3 loop spans 13 amino acids. CDR3 in amino acids: CASSSVRAEKLFF. CDR3 sequence (DNA): TGTGCCAGCAGCTCTGTTCGGGCGGAAAAACTGTTTTTT.

This clonotype was recorded at least ten times. The rearrangement links TRBV3-1 to TRBJ2-1, with a possible D match to TRBD1 (5 bases). Per germline, CDR1 LGHDT and CDR2 YNNKEL (reference sequence). V was pared by 1 base and J by 1 base, with 8 bases between. This CDR3 comprises 15 residues. The CDR3 sequence: CASSQVQVSYNEQFF. Here the CDR3 DNA reads TGTGCCAGCAGCCAAGTACAGGTGTCCTACAATGAGCAGTTCTTC.

There are a few counts of this clonotype. This chain links TRBV5-5 with TRBJ2-3; D is undetermined. From germline, CDR1 is SGHKS and CDR2 YYEKEE (reference sequence). The V end was cut by 4 bases, the J end by 3 bases, with 12 bases between. There are 14 residues in the CDR3. The CDR3: CASSTLAVTDTQYF. In nucleotides, the CDR3 is TGTGCCAGCAGCACACTCGCGGTTACAGATACGCAGTATTTT.

The chain recombines TRBV7-3 with TRBJ2-7, with 9 bases matching TRBD1. V was pared by 5 bases and J by 2 bases, with 7 bases of the junction left unmatched. Germline loops: CDR1 SGHTA, CDR2 FQGTGA. The CDR3 loop spans 15 amino acids. The CDR3 coding sequence is TGTGCCAGCAGCCTGGGACAGGGTAGCGCCTACGAGCAGTACTTC. Amino acid sequence: CASSLGQGSAYEQYF.

The sample holds a few counts of this clonotype. The chain uses TRBV9 and TRBJ2-7; D may be TRBD1 (5 bases). Looked up from germline, CDR1 is SGDLS and CDR2 is YYNGEE. Trimming cost V 4 bases and J 4 bases, with 21 bases left between them. The CDR3 consists of 16 residues. CDR3 loop: CASSPSLDTWPYEQYF. CDR3 nucleotide sequence: TGTGCCAGCAGCCCTTCCCTGGACACCTGGCCTTACGAGCAGTACTTC. The whole variable domain, filled in from reference TRBV9 and TRBJ2-7, reads DSGVTQTPKHLITATGQRVTLRCSPRSGDLSVYWYQQSLDQGLQFLIQYYNGEERAKGNILERFSAQQFPDLHSELNLSSLELGDSALYFCASSPSLDTWPYEQYFGPGTRLTVT.

This clonotype occurred a few times. This sequence joins TRBV5-1 and TRBJ2-7, with TRBD1 matching 7 bases. V was clipped by 2 bases and J by 5 bases; unmatched bases: 7. The CDR3 length is 14 residues. CDR1 is SGHRS and CDR2 is YFSETQ in the germline V gene. The CDR3 DNA follows: TGCGCCAGCAGCTTAAACAGGGGATCCGACGAGCAGTACTTC. Translation: CASSLNRGSDEQYF.

The CDR3 nucleotides are TGTGCCAGCAGTTTACCACCAGGGCACACCGGGGAGCTGTTTTTT. It is translated as CASSLPPGHTGELFF. The V call is TRBV28, the J call TRBJ2-2; perhaps TRBD1 as D (5 bases). The CDR3 contains 15 residues. With 2 bases removed from V and 3 bases from J, the gap between germline ends came to 10 bases. Germline loops: CDR1 MDHEN, CDR2 SYDVKM.

This clonotype has just a few counts. The chain links TRBV6-4 to TRBJ2-6; 7 bases are shared with TRBD1. This CDR3 spans 15 amino acids. Germline loops: CDR1 MRHNA, CDR2 SNTAGT. Unmatched junction bases numbered 3, after V lost 7 bases and J lost 0 bases. CDR3 DNA: TGTGCCAGCAAGGGGACAGACTCTGGGGCCAACGTCCTGACTTTC. This codes for CASKGTDSGANVLTF.

CDR3 sequence: CSVDNRSSGNTIYF. Here the CDR3 DNA reads TGCAGCGTTGATAACAGATCCTCTGGAAACACCATATATTTT. The chain links TRBV29-1 to TRBJ1-3; D ambiguous. In germline, CDR1 is SQVTM, CDR2 ANQGSEA. V was shortened by 3 bases and J by 0 bases, with 9 bases between the two germline ends. The CDR3 length is 14 residues.

This clonotype was seen a few times. The chain has TRBV7-8 and TRBJ1-5; D call uncertain. Germline V gene lookup returns CDR1 SGHVS and CDR2 FQNEAQ. The length of the CDR3 is 16 residues. V lost 2 bases and J lost 10, with 21 bases in between. In DNA form, the CDR3 reads TGTGCCAGCAGCTTAATCGGCGACGGTCTAATCAGCCCCCAGCATTTT. Encoded protein: CASSLIGDGLISPQHF. Based on the CDR3 plus reference TRBV7-8 and TRBJ1-5, the full variable domain is GAGVSQSPRYKVAKRGQDVALRCDPISGHVSLFWYQQALGQGPEFLTYFQNEAQLDKSGLPSDRFFAERPEGSVSTLKIQRTQQEDSAVYLCASSLIGDGLISPQHFGDGTRLSIL.

The chain links TRBV5-5 to TRBJ2-7, with D maybe TRBD2 (6 bases). V lost 4 bases to trimming and J lost 0 bases, with 14 bases between them. The CDR3 runs to 15 residues. The germline gives CDR1 SGHKS, CDR2 YYEKEE (reference sequence). CDR3: CASSPLALFSYEQYF. The DNA for the CDR3 is TGTGCCAGCAGCCCCCTAGCGCTGTTCTCCTACGAGCAGTACTTC.

This clonotype has a handful of counts. V and J are TRBV12-3 or TRBV12-4 and TRBJ1-4, with 8 nucleotides matching TRBD1. This CDR3 is built from 13 residues. Trimming at V came to 5 bases and at J to 8 bases, leaving 4 bases not matched to a gene. The CDR3 nucleotides read TGTGCCAGCAGTCGACAGGGGCGGGAAAAACTGTTTTTT. Translating it yields CASSRQGREKLFF.

This clonotype was counted ten times or more. This chain joins TRBV3-1 and TRBJ1-2; D call uncertain. Looked up from germline, CDR1 is LGHDT and CDR2 is YNNKEL (reference sequence). Trimming left V 3 bases short and J 8 bases short, with 10 bases between. The CDR3 totals 12 residues. The CDR3 DNA reads TGTGCCAGCAGCCAGGGGAATGGCGGCTACACCTTC. This encodes CASSQGNGGYTF.

The V call is TRBV4-1, the J call TRBJ2-2, with D perhaps matching TRBD1 (6 bases). This CDR3 is built from 15 residues. The V end was cut by 0 bases, the J end by 3 bases, with 8 bases between. Germline loops: CDR1 MGHRA, CDR2 YSYEKL. The DNA for the CDR3 is TGCGCCAGCAGCCAAGATCACAGGGACACCGGGGAGCTGTTTTTT. Its protein is CASSQDHRDTGELFF.